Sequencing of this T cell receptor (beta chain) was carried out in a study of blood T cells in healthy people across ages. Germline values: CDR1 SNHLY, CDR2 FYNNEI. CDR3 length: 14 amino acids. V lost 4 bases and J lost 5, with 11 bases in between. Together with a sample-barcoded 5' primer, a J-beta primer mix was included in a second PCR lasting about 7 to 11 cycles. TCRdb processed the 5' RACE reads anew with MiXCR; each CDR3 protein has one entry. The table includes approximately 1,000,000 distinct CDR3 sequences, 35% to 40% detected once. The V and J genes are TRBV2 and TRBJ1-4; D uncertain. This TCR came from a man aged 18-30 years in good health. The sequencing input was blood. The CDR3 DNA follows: TGTGCCAGCAGTGCCAGAGGTATCAATGAAAAACTGTTTTTT. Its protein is CASSARGINEKLFF. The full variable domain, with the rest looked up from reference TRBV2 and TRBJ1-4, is EPEVTQTPSHQVTQMGQEVILRCVPISNHLYFYWYRQILGQKVEFLVSFYNNEISEKSEIFDDQFSVERPDGSNFTLKIRSTKLEDSAMYFCASSARGINEKLFFGSGTQLSVL.